Sequencing of this T cell receptor (beta chain) was carried out in a study of OX40 agonist ivuxolimab in advanced cancers. Whole-study context: The study reported partial responses in three patients: one hepatocellular carcinoma, two cutaneous melanoma.

V dropped 7 bases and J dropped 2 bases, with 18 bases sitting between them. The CDR3 is made up of 16 amino acids. Germline V lookup: CDR1 SNHLY, CDR2 FYNNEI. Libraries were prepared by immunoSEQ multiplex PCR; TCRdb keeps only in-frame clonotypes and omits some of them. The sample carries 55,000 to 90,000 clones, 80% to 90% recorded once. The chain uses TRBV2 and TRBJ1-5, with D uncertain. The sequenced sample was CD4+ or CD8+ T cells sorted from blood, obtained in a trial of the OX40 agonist ivuxolimab. The receptor was isolated from an adult with an advanced solid tumor such as melanoma, head and neck, liver or kidney cancer. CDR3 residues: CASTPDRSGGNQPQHF. CDR3 DNA sequence: TGTGCCAGCACGCCGGACCGATCTGGGGGCAATCAGCCCCAGCATTTT.